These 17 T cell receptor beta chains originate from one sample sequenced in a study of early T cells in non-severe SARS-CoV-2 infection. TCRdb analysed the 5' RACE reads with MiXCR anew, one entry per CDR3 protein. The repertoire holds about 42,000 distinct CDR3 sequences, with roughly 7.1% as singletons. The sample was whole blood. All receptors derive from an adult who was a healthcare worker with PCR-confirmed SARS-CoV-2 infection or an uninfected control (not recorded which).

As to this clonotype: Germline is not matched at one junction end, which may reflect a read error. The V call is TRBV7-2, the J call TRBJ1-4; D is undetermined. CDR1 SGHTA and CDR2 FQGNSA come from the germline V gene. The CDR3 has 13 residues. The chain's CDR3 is CVSSPPHWGGLFF. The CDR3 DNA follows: TGTGTCAGCAGCCCACCCCATTGGGGAGGGCTGTTTTTT.

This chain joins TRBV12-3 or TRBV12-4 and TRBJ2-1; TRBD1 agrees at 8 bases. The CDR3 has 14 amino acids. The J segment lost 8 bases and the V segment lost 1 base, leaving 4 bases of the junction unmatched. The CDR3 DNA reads TGTGCCAGCAGTTTAGGGACAGGGATCTATGAGCAGTTCTTC. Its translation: CASSLGTGIYEQFF.

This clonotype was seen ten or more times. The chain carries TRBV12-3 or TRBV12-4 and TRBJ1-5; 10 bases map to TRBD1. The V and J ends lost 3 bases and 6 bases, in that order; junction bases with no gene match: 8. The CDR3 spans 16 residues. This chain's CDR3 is CASSLDSGQGFQPQHF. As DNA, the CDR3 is TGTGCCAGCAGTTTGGATTCGGGACAGGGGTTTCAGCCCCAGCATTTT.

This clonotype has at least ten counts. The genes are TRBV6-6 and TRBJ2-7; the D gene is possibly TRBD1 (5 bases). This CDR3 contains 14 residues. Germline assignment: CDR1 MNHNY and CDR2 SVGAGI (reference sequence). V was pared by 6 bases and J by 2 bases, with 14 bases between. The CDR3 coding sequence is TGTGCCAGCAGCAAGGGGTCAGTCGCCTACGAGCAGTACTTC. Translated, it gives CASSKGSVAYEQYF.

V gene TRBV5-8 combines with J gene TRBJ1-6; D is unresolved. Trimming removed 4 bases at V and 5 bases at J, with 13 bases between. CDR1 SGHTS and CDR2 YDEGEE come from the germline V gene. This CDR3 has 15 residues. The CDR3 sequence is CASSPEFADNSPLHF. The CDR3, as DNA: TGTGCCAGCAGCCCCGAATTTGCGGATAATTCACCCCTCCACTTT.

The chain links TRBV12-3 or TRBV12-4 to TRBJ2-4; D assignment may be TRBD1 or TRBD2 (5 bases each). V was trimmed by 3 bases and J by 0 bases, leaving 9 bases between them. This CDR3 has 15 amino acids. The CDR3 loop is CASSLGELAKNIQYF. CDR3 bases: TGTGCCAGCAGTTTGGGGGAGTTAGCCAAAAACATTCAGTACTTC.

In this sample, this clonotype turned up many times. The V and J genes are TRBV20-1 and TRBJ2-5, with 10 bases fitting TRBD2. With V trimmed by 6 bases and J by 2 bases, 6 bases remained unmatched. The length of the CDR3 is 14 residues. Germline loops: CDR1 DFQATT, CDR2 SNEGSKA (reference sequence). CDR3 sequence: CSATKAGGQETQYF. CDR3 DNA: TGCAGTGCCACTAAAGCGGGGGGGCAAGAGACCCAGTACTTC.

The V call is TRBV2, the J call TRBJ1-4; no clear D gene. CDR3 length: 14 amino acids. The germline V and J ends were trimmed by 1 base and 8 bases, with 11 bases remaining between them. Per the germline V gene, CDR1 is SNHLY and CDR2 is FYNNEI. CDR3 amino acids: CASSEGTPGEKLFF. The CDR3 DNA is TGTGCCAGCAGTGAAGGGACCCCGGGGGAAAAACTGTTTTTT. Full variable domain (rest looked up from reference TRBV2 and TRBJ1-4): EPEVTQTPSHQVTQMGQEVILRCVPISNHLYFYWYRQILGQKVEFLVSFYNNEISEKSEIFDDQFSVERPDGSNFTLKIRSTKLEDSAMYFCASSEGTPGEKLFFGSGTQLSVL.

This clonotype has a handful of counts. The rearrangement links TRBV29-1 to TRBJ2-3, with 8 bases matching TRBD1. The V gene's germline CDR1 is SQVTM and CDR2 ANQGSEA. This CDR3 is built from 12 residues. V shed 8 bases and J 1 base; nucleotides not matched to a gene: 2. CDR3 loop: CSLDRGTDTQYF. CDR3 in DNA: TGCAGCTTGGACAGGGGCACAGATACGCAGTATTTT.

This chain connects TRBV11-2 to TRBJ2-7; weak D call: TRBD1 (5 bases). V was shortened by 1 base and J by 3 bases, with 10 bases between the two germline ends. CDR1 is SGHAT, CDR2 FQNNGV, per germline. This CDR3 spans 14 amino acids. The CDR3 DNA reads TGTGCCAGCAGCTTAGCGGCAGGGTACTACGAGCAGTACTTC. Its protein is CASSLAAGYYEQYF.

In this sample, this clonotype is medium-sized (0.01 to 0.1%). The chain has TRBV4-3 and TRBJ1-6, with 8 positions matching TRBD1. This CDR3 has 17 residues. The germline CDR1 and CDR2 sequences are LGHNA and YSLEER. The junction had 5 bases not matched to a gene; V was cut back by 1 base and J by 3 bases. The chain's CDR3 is CASSQATTGGYNSPLHF. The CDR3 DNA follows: TGCGCCAGCAGCCAAGCTACTACAGGGGGCTATAATTCACCCCTCCACTTT.

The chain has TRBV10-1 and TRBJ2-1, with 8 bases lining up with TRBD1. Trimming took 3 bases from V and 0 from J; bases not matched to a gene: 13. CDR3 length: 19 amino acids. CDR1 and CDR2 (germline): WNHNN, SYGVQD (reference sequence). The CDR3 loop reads CASSEDGAGGRSSYNEQFF. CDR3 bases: TGCGCCAGCAGTGAAGACGGGGCAGGGGGCCGAAGCTCCTACAATGAGCAGTTCTTC.

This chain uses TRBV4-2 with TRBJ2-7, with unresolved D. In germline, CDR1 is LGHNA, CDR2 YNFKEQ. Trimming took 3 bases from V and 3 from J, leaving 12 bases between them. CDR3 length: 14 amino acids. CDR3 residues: CASSQSNRRYEQYF. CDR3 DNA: TGTGCCAGCAGCCAGAGTAACCGACGCTACGAGCAGTACTTC.

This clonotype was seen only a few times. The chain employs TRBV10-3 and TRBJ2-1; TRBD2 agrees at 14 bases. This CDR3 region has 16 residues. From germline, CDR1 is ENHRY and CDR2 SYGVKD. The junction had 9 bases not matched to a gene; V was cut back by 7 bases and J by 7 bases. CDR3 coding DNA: TGTGCCATCACCAAGAAGGGACTAGCGGGGGAGAATGAGCAGTTCTTC. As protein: CAITKKGLAGENEQFF.

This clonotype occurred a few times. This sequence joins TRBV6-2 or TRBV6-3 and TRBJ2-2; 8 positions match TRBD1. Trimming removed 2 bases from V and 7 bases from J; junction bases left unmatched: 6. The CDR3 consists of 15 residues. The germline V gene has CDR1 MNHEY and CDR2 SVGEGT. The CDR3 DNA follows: TGTGCCAGCAGTTACCAGGGGGCGCCGGTCGGGGAGCTGTTTTTT. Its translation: CASSYQGAPVGELFF.

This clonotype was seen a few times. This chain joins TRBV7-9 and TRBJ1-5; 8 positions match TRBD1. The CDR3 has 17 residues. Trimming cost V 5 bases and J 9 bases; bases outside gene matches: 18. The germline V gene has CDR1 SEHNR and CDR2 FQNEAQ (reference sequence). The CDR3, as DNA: TGTGCCAGCAGCAACACCGGGACAGGCGGGAGGTCTTTGCCCCAGCATTTT. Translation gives CASSNTGTGGRSLPQHF.

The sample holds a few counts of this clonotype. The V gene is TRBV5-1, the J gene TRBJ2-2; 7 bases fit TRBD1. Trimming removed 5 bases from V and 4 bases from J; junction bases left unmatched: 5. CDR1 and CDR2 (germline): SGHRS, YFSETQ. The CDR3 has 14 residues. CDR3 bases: TGCGCCAGCAGGGCGTACAGGGGCACCGGGGAGCTGTTTTTT. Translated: CASRAYRGTGELFF.